Listed below are T cell receptor beta chains from one sample, sequenced in a study of early T cells in non-severe SARS-CoV-2 infection. TCRdb re-analysed the 5' RACE reads in MiXCR, keeping a single row per CDR3 protein. The table shows approximately 70,000 distinct CDR3 sequences, with roughly 4.9% occurring only once. The sequenced sample was whole blood, obtained at baseline. All receptors derive from an adult who was a healthcare worker with PCR-confirmed SARS-CoV-2 infection or an uninfected control (not recorded which). The donor label of this sample is uncertain. The CDR3 runs from the conserved cysteine through the conserved F or W. The order of the fields is V gene, D gene, CDR3 protein. D genes are given only for firm matches.

>TRBV5-1|-
CASSYNQVTGELFF
>TRBV11-2|-
CASSFDSNHNSPLHF
>TRBV11-2|-
CATTTDSRDSPLHF
>TRBV6-6|-
CASSYETSINEQFF
>TRBV4-3|-
CASSQEAAQVYNSPLHF
>TRBV7-2|-
CASSIQGYYGYTF
>TRBV19|TRBD1
CASSRTGSTDTQYF
>TRBV25-1|-
CASGHTDTQYF
>TRBV6-2/TRBV6-3|-
CASSSGVEQETQYF
>TRBV18|-
CASSQQGGNQPQHF
>TRBV20-1|-
CSARGRGTQYF
>TRBV11-2|-
CASSLVPSAPMGYTF
>TRBV10-3|TRBD2
CAISGLAGAPGELFF
>TRBV25-1|TRBD1
CATAGQGTYEQYF
>TRBV19|TRBD1
CASTLWGQGAPGANVLTF
>TRBV10-3|TRBD2
CAISEASGVDTDTQYF
>TRBV5-1|TRBD1
CASSLSTGGNNEQFF
>TRBV10-3|TRBD2
CAISATSGGLYNNEQFF
>TRBV12-3/TRBV12-4|-
CASSLRVLGQRNTEAFF
>TRBV5-1|-
CASSITYGDRHYGYTF
>TRBV25-1|-
CASSEIELNKGYTF
>TRBV7-2|-
CASRSPGPSSGANVLTF
>TRBV5-5|-
CASSSQGGDYGYTF
>TRBV24-1|-
CATSDSIQNEQFF
>TRBV7-2|TRBD2
CASSLVAGPSTDTQYF
>TRBV5-6|-
CASSLAAGKDQPQHF
>TRBV12-5|-
CASGLEDGYTF
>TRBV18|-
CASSPRDGYYEQYF
>TRBV20-1|-
CSASPGTYYGYTF
>TRBV28|-
CASSWAGDSPTDTQYF
>TRBV6-5|-
CASSYSMAGTTLNTEAFF
>TRBV20-1|TRBD2
CSARAAGGPFSYEQYF
>TRBV27|-
CASGLVDGDGYTF
>TRBV5-5|-
CASSESGQPQHF
>TRBV5-4|-
CASSLEVGAETQYF
>TRBV10-3|-
CAISSLDVDGYTF
>TRBV28|-
CASSSLMGVHYEQYF
>TRBV12-3/TRBV12-4|-
CASSPTGNYGYTF
>TRBV19|-
CASTVGGALHNEQFF
>TRBV2|TRBD1
CASNTGGESGELFF
>TRBV4-3|-
CASSQALEGAEAFF